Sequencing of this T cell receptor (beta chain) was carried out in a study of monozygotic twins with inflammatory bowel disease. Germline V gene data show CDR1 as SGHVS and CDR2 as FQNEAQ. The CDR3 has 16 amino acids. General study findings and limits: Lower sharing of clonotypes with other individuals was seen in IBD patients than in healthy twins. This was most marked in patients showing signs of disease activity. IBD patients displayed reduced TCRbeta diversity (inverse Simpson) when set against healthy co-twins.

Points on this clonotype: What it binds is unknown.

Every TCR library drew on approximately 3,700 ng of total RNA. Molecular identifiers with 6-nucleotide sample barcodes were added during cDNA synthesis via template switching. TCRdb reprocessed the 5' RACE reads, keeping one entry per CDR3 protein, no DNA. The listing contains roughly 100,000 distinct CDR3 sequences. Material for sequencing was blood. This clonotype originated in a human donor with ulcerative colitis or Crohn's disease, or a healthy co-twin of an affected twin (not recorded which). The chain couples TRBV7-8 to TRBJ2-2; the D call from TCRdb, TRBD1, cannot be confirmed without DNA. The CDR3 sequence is CASSLFPAAKTGELFF.